Reported below is one T cell receptor beta chain. The antigen remains unidentified. These data are taken from a study of human CD8 memory T cell subsets. Notes on the study in general: Stem-like memory T cells and precursor exhausted T cells had repertoires whose mutual overlap was minimal. Chao1 estimates suggested higher diversity in stem-like memory T cells than in precursor exhausted T cells.

Construction of TCR beta libraries was accomplished by means of UMI-labeled 5' RACE. TCRdb reworked the 5' RACE reads into one entry per CDR3 protein, no DNA. This repertoire includes under 20,000 distinct CDR3 sequences. This CDR3 comprises 13 residues. Germline V gene lookup returns CDR1 MNHEY and CDR2 SVGEGT. The sequence derives from a human donor in good health. Sequencing was carried out using CD8+ T cells from PBMCs. The chain has TRBV6-2 or TRBV6-3 and TRBJ2-1; the TRBD2 assignment by TCRdb is unverifiable without DNA. The chain's CDR3 is CASSPTTNNEQFF.